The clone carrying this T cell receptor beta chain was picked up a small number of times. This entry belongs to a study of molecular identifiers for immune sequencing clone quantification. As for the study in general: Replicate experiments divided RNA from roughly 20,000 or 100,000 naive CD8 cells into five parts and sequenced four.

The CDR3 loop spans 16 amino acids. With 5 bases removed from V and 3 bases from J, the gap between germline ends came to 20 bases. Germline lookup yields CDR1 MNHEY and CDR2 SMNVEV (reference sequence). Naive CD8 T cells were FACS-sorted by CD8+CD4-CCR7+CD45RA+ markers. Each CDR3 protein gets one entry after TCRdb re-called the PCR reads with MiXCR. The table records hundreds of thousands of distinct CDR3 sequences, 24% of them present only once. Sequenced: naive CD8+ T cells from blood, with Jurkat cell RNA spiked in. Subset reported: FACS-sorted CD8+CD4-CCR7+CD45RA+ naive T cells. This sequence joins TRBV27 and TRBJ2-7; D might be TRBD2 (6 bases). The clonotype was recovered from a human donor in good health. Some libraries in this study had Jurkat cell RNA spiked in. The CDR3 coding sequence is TGTGCCAGCAGTCCCTTATCGGGGGACTTGGGCTACGAGCAGTACTTC. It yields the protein CASSPLSGDLGYEQYF.